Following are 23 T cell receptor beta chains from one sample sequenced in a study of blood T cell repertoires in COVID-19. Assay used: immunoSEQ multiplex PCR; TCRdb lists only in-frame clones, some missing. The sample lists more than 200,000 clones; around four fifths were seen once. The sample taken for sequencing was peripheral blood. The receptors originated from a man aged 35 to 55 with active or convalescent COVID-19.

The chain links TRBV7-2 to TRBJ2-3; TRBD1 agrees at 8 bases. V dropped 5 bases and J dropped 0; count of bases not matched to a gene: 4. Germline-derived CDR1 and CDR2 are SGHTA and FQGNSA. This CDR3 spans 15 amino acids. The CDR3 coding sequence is TGTGCCAGCAGCCCTAGGACAGGGAGCACAGATACGCAGTATTTT. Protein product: CASSPRTGSTDTQYF.

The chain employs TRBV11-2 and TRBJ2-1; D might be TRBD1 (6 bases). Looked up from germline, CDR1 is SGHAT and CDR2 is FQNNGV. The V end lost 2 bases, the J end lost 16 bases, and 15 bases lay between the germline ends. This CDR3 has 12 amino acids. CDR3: CASSLLGPGHFF. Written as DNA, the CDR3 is TGTGCCAGCAGCTTATTGGGGCCGGGACACTTCTTC.

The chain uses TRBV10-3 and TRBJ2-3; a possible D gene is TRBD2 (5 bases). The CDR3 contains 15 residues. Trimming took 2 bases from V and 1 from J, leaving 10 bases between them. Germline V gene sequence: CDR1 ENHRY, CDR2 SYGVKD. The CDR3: CAISETRAGTDTQYF. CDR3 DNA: TGTGCCATCAGTGAGACGAGGGCAGGCACAGATACGCAGTATTTT.

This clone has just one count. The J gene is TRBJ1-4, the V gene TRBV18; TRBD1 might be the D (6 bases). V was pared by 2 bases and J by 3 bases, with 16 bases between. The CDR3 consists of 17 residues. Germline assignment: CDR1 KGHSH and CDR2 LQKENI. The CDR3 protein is CASSPEQGWAANEKLFF. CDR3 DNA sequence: TGTGCCAGCTCACCAGAACAGGGTTGGGCGGCTAATGAAAAACTGTTTTTT.

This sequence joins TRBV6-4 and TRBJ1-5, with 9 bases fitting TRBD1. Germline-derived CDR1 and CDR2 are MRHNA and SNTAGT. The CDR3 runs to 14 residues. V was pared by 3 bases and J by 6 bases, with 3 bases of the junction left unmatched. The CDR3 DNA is TGTGCCAGCAGTGAATCGACAGGGGGTCAGCCCCAGCATTTT. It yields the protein CASSESTGGQPQHF.

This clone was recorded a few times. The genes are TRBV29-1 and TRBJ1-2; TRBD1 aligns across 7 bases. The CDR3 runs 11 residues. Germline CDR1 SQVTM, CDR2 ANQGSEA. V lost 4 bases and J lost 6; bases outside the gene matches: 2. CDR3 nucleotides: TGCAGCGTTGTGACAGGGAATGGCTACACCTTC. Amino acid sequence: CSVVTGNGYTF.

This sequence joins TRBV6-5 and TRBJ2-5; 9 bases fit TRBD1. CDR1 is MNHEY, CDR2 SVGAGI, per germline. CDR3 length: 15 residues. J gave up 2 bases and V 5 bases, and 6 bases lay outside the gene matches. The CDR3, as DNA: TGTGCCAGCAGTCGAGGAGGACAGGGGCAAGAGACCCAGTACTTC. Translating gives CASSRGGQGQETQYF.

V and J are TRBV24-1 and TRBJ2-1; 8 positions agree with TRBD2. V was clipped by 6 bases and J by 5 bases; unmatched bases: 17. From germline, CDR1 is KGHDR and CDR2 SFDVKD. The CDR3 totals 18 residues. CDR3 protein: CATSHPPGERGLNNEQFF. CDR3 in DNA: TGTGCCACCAGTCATCCCCCAGGGGAGCGGGGGCTTAACAATGAGCAGTTCTTC.

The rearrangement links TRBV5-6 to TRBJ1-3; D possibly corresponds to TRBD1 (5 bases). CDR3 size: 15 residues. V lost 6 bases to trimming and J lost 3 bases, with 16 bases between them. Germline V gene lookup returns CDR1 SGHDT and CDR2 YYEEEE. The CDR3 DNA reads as TGTGCCAGCACCGTGGGGGGATATTATGGAAACACCATATATTTT. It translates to CASTVGGYYGNTIYF. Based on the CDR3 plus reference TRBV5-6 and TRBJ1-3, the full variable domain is DAGVTQSPTHLIKTRGQQVTLRCSPKSGHDTVSWYQQALGQGPQFIFQYYEEEERQRGNFPDRFSGHQFPNYSSELNVNALLLGDSALYLCASTVGGYYGNTIYFGEGSWLTVV.

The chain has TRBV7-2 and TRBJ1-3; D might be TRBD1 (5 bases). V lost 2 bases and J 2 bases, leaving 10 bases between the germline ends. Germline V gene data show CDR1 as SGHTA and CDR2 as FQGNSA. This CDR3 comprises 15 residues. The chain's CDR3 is CASSLPQGTGNTIYF. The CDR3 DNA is TGTGCCAGCAGCTTACCCCAGGGAACTGGAAACACCATATATTTT. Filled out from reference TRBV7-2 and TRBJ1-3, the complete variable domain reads GAGVSQSPSNKVTEKGKDVELRCDPISGHTALYWYRQSLGQGLEFLIYFQGNSAPDKSGLPSDRFSAERTGGSVSTLTIQRTQQEDSAVYLCASSLPQGTGNTIYFGEGSWLTVV.

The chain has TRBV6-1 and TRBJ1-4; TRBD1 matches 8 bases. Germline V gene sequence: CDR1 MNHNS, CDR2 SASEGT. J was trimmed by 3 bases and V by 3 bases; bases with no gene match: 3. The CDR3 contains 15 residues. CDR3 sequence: CASSETGAPNEKLFF. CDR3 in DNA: TGTGCCAGCAGTGAGACAGGGGCCCCTAATGAAAAACTGTTTTTT.

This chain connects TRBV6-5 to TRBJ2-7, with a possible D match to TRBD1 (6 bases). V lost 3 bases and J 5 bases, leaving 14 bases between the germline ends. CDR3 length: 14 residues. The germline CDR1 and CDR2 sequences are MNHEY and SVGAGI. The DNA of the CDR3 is TGTGCCAGCAGTTATTTGGGCAGGGGTAACGAGCAGTACTTC. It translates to CASSYLGRGNEQYF.

The CDR3 region has the DNA TGTGCCAGTAGCTTAGGCCCGGGAATGAACACTGAAGCTTTCTTT. Translating it yields CASSLGPGMNTEAFF. The genes are TRBV19 and TRBJ1-1; D uncertain. Looked up from germline, CDR1 is LNHDA and CDR2 is SQIVND (reference sequence). V lost 6 bases, J lost 0 bases, and 14 bases lay in between. The CDR3 covers 15 residues.

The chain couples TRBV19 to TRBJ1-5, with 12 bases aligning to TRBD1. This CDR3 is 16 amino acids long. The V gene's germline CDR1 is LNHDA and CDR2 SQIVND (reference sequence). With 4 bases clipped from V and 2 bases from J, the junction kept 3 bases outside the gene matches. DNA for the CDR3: TGTGCCAGTAGTACGGGACAGGGGGCAGGCAATCAGCCCCAGCATTTT. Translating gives CASSTGQGAGNQPQHF.

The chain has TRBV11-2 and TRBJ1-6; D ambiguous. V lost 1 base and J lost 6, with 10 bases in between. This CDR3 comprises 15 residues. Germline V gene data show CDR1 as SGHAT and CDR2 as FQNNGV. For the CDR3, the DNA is TGTGCCAGCAGCTTAGCGCGTCTGAGTAATTCACCCCTCCACTTT. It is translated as CASSLARLSNSPLHF.

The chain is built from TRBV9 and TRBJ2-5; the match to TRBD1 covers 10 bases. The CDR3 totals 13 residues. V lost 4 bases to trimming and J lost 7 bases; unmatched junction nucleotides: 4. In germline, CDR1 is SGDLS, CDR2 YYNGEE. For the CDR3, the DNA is TGTGCCAGCAGCACCGGACAGGGGGGGACCCAGTACTTC. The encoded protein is CASSTGQGGTQYF.

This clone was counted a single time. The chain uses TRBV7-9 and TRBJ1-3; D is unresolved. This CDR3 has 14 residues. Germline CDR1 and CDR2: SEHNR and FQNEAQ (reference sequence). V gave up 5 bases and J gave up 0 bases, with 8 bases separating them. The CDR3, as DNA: TGTGCCAGCAGCCCAATGCGCTCTGGAAACACCATATATTTT. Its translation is CASSPMRSGNTIYF.

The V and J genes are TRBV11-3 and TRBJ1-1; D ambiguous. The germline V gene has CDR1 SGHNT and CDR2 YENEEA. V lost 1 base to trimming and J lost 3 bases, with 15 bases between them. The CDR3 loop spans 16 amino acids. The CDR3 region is CASSLVAAAADTEAFF. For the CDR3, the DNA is TGTGCCAGCAGCTTAGTGGCAGCCGCTGCGGACACTGAAGCTTTCTTT.

Here the CDR3 DNA reads TGCGCCAGCAGCTCACTTAGCGGGAGGAACACCGGGGAGCTGTTTTTT. Protein sequence: CASSSLSGRNTGELFF. This sequence joins TRBV5-1 and TRBJ2-2, with TRBD2 identical over 9 bases. The V and J ends lost 3 bases and 1 base, in that order; junction bases with no gene match: 4. The germline CDR1 and CDR2 sequences are SGHRS and YFSETQ. The CDR3 consists of 16 residues.

The CDR3 region is CASSSRPSSGFWGDNEQFF. The CDR3 DNA reads as TGTGCCAGCAGCTCGAGGCCCTCTAGCGGGTTCTGGGGAGACAATGAGCAGTTCTTC. The genes are TRBV7-2 and TRBJ2-1; 8 bases are a match to TRBD2. Germline CDR1 reads SGHTA; CDR2 reads FQGNSA. V was clipped by 4 bases and J by 5 bases; unmatched bases: 19. The CDR3 extends over 19 amino acids. Based on the CDR3 plus reference TRBV7-2 and TRBJ2-1, the full variable domain is GAGVSQSPSNKVTEKGKDVELRCDPISGHTALYWYRQSLGQGLEFLIYFQGNSAPDKSGLPSDRFSAERTGGSVSTLTIQRTQQEDSAVYLCASSSRPSSGFWGDNEQFFGPGTRLTVL.

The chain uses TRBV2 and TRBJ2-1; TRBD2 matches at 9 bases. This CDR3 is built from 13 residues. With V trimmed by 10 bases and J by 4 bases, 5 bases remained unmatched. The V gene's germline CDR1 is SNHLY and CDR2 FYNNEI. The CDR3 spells CATGLARYNEQFF. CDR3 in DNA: TGTGCCACTGGACTAGCGAGATACAATGAGCAGTTCTTC.

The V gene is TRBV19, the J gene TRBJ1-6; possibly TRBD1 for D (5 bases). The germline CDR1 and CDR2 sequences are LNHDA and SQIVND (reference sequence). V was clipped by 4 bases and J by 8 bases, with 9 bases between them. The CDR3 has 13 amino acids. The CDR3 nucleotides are TGTGCCAGTAGTAAGGACATTGATTCACCCCTCCACTTT. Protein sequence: CASSKDIDSPLHF. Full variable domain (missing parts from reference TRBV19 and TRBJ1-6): DGGITQSPKYLFRKEGQNVTLSCEQNLNHDAMYWYRQDPGQGLRLIYYSQIVNDFQKGDIAEGYSVSREKKESFPLTVTSAQKNPTAFYLCASSKDIDSPLHFGNGTRLTVT.

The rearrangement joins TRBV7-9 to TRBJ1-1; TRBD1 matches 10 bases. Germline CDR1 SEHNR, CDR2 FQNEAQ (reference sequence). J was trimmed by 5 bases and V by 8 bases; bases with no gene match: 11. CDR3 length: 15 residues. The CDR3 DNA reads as TGTGCCAGCGTCCCCCCGGGACAGGGGCCAACTGAAGCTTTCTTT. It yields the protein CASVPPGQGPTEAFF.